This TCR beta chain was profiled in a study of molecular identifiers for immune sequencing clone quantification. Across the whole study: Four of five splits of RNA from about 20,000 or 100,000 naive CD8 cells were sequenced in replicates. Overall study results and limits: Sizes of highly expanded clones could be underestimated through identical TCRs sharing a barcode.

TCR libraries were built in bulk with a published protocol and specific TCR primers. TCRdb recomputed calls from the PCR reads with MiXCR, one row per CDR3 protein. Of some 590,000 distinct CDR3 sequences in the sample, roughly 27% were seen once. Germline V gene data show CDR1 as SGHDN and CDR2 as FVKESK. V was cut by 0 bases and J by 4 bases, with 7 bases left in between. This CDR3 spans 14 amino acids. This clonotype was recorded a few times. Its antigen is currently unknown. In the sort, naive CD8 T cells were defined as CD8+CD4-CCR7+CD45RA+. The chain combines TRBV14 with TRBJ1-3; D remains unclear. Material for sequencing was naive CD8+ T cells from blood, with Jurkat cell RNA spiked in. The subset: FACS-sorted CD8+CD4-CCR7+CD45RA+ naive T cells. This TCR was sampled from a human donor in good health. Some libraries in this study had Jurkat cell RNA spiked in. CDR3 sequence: CASSQEIVGNTIYF. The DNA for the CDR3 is TGTGCCAGCAGCCAAGAGATTGTAGGAAACACCATATATTTT.